The clone carrying this T cell receptor beta chain has ten or more counts. This sample was taken from a study of low-dose radiotherapy and immunotherapy resistance in tumors. Both TCRalpha and TCRbeta chains were reverse transcribed with V-gene-specific primers. For amplifying TCRs, the PCR ran for about 19 cycles with Phusion, which was used together with a constant-region primer and the adapter on the V primers. TCRdb re-called the reads with MiXCR, one entry per CDR3 protein. The sample records fewer than 50,000 distinct CDR3 sequences, 25% to 30% being singletons. Time point specified: after trial treatment. The treatment: LDRT plus nivolumab, ipilimumab, low-dose cyclophosphamide and aspirin (RACIN trial). CDR1 is SNHLY, CDR2 FYNNEI, per germline. The CDR3 runs 14 residues. Deletions cut 7 bases from V and 0 bases from J, with 13 bases between.

Sequences were derived from PBMCs, sampled after low-dose radiotherapy plus immunotherapy. The receptor's source is a male donor with prostate cancer. The V call is TRBV2, the J call TRBJ2-7; tentative D call: TRBD2 (5 bases). CDR3 sequence: CASKRTFLSYEQYF. DNA of the CDR3: TGTGCCAGCAAAAGGACTTTCCTCTCCTACGAGCAGTACTTC.